One sample yielded the 27 T cell receptor beta chains listed below, sequenced in a study of Graves' ophthalmopathy and Graves' hyperthyroidism. The study amplified TCR beta CDR3 regions using RNA transcripts. Amplification began with first-round RT-PCR using HTBI primers, then second-round multiplex PCR was performed. TCRdb itself ran the multiplex PCR reads through MiXCR, one entry per CDR3 protein. The sample has 350,000 to 400,000 distinct CDR3 sequences, 15% to 20% seen once; the top ten hold 1.6%. The specimen was peripheral blood. The receptors were gathered from a woman younger than 30 with Graves' ophthalmopathy.

This clonotype was detected many times. The J gene is TRBJ2-7, the V gene TRBV11-2; no clear D gene. The CDR3 is 14 residues long. CDR1 is SGHAT, CDR2 FQNNGV, per germline. V was shortened by 0 bases and J by 3 bases, with 9 bases between the two germline ends. As DNA, the CDR3 is TGTGCCAGCAGCTTAGAACCTAGTTACTACGAGCAGTACTTC. Translation gives CASSLEPSYYEQYF.

The chain joins TRBV7-2 to TRBJ1-6, with D hard to call. The ends were cut back, 4 bases at V and 13 bases at J, with 11 bases in the middle. CDR3 length equals 12 residues. The germline gives CDR1 SGHTA, CDR2 FQGNSA. The CDR3 DNA reads TGTGCCAGCAGCTCTCGGGAAGGGCCCCTCCACTTT. Translating it yields CASSSREGPLHF.

This chain uses TRBV6-5 with TRBJ1-1; D ambiguous. Trimming stripped 2 bases from V and 2 bases from J, with 12 bases between. The CDR3 runs to 15 residues. The V gene's germline CDR1 is MNHEY and CDR2 SVGAGI. The CDR3 reads CASSYGSAGNTEAFF. CDR3 DNA sequence: TGTGCCAGCAGTTACGGGTCCGCCGGAAACACTGAAGCTTTCTTT.

This clonotype was recorded at least ten times. J is TRBJ1-2 and V is TRBV12-3 or TRBV12-4; TRBD1 is a possible D gene (5 bases). V dropped 6 bases and J dropped 6 bases, with 17 bases sitting between them. CDR3 length equals 14 residues. The CDR3 is CASRGVRGTDGYTF. CDR3 nucleotides: TGTGCCAGCAGGGGTGTCCGGGGGACTGATGGCTACACCTTC.

This clonotype occurred many times. V usage is TRBV20-1 and J usage is TRBJ2-7; 7 nucleotides agree with TRBD2. The germline V gene has CDR1 DFQATT and CDR2 SNEGSKA (reference sequence). V lost 3 bases, J lost 2 bases, and 7 bases stayed unmatched. The CDR3 is made up of 14 amino acids. The CDR3 coding sequence is TGCAGTGCTAGGCAGGGACTACCCGCCTACGAGCAGTACTTC. Translated: CSARQGLPAYEQYF.

This clonotype appeared many times. This chain connects TRBV7-6 to TRBJ2-7; no clear D gene. V was clipped by 1 base and J by 9 bases, with 19 bases between them. Germline V CDR1 and CDR2: SGHVS, FNYEAQ. The length of the CDR3 is 15 residues. CDR3 bases: TGTGCCAGCAGCTTAGGCAGCGAACCCGTCCGGGTGCAGTACTTC. Residues: CASSLGSEPVRVQYF.

The gene calls are TRBV6-1 and TRBJ1-5; D is unclear. V gave up 6 bases and J gave up 0 bases, with 12 bases separating them. Germline lookup yields CDR1 MNHNS and CDR2 SASEGT. The CDR3 has 15 residues. The CDR3 spells CASSLSPYSNQPQHF. The CDR3 DNA reads TGTGCCAGCAGCTTGAGCCCCTATAGCAATCAGCCCCAGCATTTT.

This clonotype occurred a few times. The chain couples TRBV10-2 to TRBJ2-7; possible D gene TRBD2, 6 bases. Trimming pared 3 bases from V and 6 bases from J, leaving 21 bases between. The CDR3 is 16 amino acids. CDR1 and CDR2 from the germline V gene are WSHSY and SAAADI. The CDR3 protein is CASSEVAAESPGEQYF. The CDR3 DNA reads as TGCGCCAGCAGTGAAGTAGCGGCAGAGTCCCCGGGCGAGCAGTACTTC.

This clonotype was counted at least ten times. In DNA, the CDR3 is TGCGCCAGCAGCCATGGCTCGGGAGGGCCGGACGGGGAGCTGTTTTTT. Residues: CASSHGSGGPDGELFF. The J gene is TRBJ2-2, the V gene TRBV4-3; 8 nucleotides line up with TRBD2. The ends lost 3 bases at V and 7 bases at J; junction bases unmatched: 10. CDR1 and CDR2 (germline): LGHNA, YSLEER. The CDR3 covers 16 residues.

The J gene is TRBJ1-5, the V gene TRBV27; D unresolved. The germline V gene encodes CDR1 MNHEY and CDR2 SMNVEV (reference sequence). The CDR3 contains 13 residues. V was clipped by 0 bases and J by 7 bases, with 7 bases between them. CDR3 region: CASSLSIGQPQHF. CDR3 coding DNA: TGTGCCAGCAGTTTATCGATCGGACAGCCCCAGCATTTT.

This clonotype was observed many times. The chain joins TRBV7-9 to TRBJ1-6; D unclear. The CDR3 covers 13 residues. Germline V gene lookup returns CDR1 SEHNR and CDR2 FQNEAQ (reference sequence). Trimming removed 4 bases from V and 7 bases from J, with 8 bases in between. CDR3 loop: CASSSTENSPLHF. The CDR3 DNA is TGTGCCAGCAGCTCCACTGAGAATTCACCCCTCCACTTT.

This clonotype was counted at least ten times. The CDR3 ends on some other residue instead of the conserved phenylalanine or tryptophan, so this is likely a read error. This sequence joins TRBV30 and TRBJ1-1; D remains ambiguous. V was clipped by 8 bases and J by 5 bases, with 15 bases between them. Germline assignment: CDR1 GTSNPN and CDR2 SVGIG (reference sequence). This CDR3 has 12 residues. CDR3 in DNA: TGTGCCGAGTCTGGTACCAAGACTGAAGCTTTCTCT. Translation: CAESGTKTEAFS.

This clonotype was seen at least ten times. The CDR3 DNA sequence: TGCAGTGCTGACGGAGGATGGGACAGGGGGTTTTATAATTCACCCCTCCACTTT. It specifies CSADGGWDRGFYNSPLHF. J is TRBJ1-6 and V is TRBV20-1; 11 nucleotides line up with TRBD1. V was pared by 5 bases and J by 4 bases, with 13 bases of the junction left unmatched. The CDR3 has 18 amino acids. CDR1 and CDR2 from the germline V gene are DFQATT and SNEGSKA (reference sequence).

This clonotype was seen at least ten times. This chain links TRBV20-1 with TRBJ2-5; D is unclear. The germline gives CDR1 DFQATT, CDR2 SNEGSKA (reference sequence). CDR3 length: 14 residues. Trimming left V 3 bases short and J 5 bases short, with 16 bases between. The CDR3 loop is CSARKGGLRETQYF. CDR3 in DNA: TGCAGTGCTAGGAAAGGCGGCCTCCGGGAGACCCAGTACTTC.

This clonotype was recorded many times. The genes are TRBV15 and TRBJ2-5, with 9 nucleotides matching TRBD2. This CDR3 region has 18 residues. Losses at the gene ends were 1 base for V and 4 bases for J; bases not matched to a gene: 13. Looked up from germline, CDR1 is LNHNV and CDR2 is YYDKDF (reference sequence). The CDR3 spells CATSRVRPGTSTVETQYF. CDR3 DNA: TGTGCCACCAGCAGAGTTCGTCCCGGGACTAGCACTGTAGAGACCCAGTACTTC.

This clonotype was observed at least ten times. V usage is TRBV11-2 and J usage is TRBJ2-7; no definite D call. Germline V lookup: CDR1 SGHAT, CDR2 FQNNGV. V was clipped by 5 bases and J by 12 bases, with 14 bases between them. The CDR3 has 11 residues. This CDR3 is CASSPGGSSYF. CDR3 nucleotide sequence: TGTGCCAGCAGCCCTGGTGGGTCTTCGTACTTC. The full variable domain, in which reference TRBV11-2 and TRBJ2-7 provide the parts outside the CDR3, is EAGVAQSPRYKIIEKRQSVAFWCNPISGHATLYWYQQILGQGPKLLIQFQNNGVVDDSQLPKDRFSAERLKGVDSTLKIQPAKLEDSAVYLCASSPGGSSYFGPGTRLTVT.

This chain uses TRBV20-1 with TRBJ1-5; D is possibly TRBD1 (6 bases). Germline CDR1 reads DFQATT; CDR2 reads SNEGSKA (reference sequence). The CDR3 is 13 amino acids. The V and J ends lost 4 bases and 4 bases respectively, with 11 bases between them. Here the CDR3 reads CSATGQTNQPQHF. DNA of the CDR3: TGCAGTGCTACAGGACAGACTAATCAGCCCCAGCATTTT.

This clonotype was observed a few times. CDR3 sequence (DNA): TGTGCCAGCAGGAAACACGGGACTAGCGGGAGCTCCTACGAGCAGTACTTC. This encodes CASRKHGTSGSSYEQYF. This chain links TRBV6-2 or TRBV6-3 with TRBJ2-7; 14 bases match TRBD2. The CDR3 has 17 residues. J gave up 0 bases and V 6 bases, and 7 bases lay outside the gene matches. CDR1 is MNHEY and CDR2 is SVGEGT in the germline V gene.

This clonotype was detected many times. A much larger clone is a single base away; this may be a read error. The rearrangement joins TRBV6-5 to TRBJ1-1; D possibly corresponds to TRBD1 (5 bases). Between the trimmed V and J ends, which lost 4 bases and 1 base, there was a span of 13 bases. The CDR3 spans 15 residues. CDR1 and CDR2 (germline): MNHEY, SVGAGI. DNA of the CDR3: TGTGCCAGCAGTTTATGGGCAGGGACGAACACTGAAGCTTTCTTT. The encoded protein is CASSLWAGTNTEAFF.

This clonotype was recorded many times. The chain has TRBV4-1 and TRBJ1-1; possibly TRBD1 for D (5 bases). The ends were cut back, 1 base at V and 3 bases at J, with 15 bases in the middle. Germline V gene sequence: CDR1 MGHRA, CDR2 YSYEKL. The CDR3 covers 16 residues. The CDR3 region is CASSQGRGRGDTEAFF. DNA for the CDR3: TGCGCCAGCAGCCAAGGGAGGGGCCGCGGGGACACTGAAGCTTTCTTT.

Concerning this clonotype: At one boundary the junction diverges from the germline segment, which might be a read error. The CDR3 nucleotides are TGTGCCAGCACCCTCCAGCGGGAGGGGTTAGGGGAGCTGTTTTTT. Translating it yields CASTLQREGLGELFF. The gene calls are TRBV10-2 and TRBJ2-2; the match to TRBD2 covers 10 bases. CDR3 length equals 15 residues. In germline, CDR1 is WSHSY, CDR2 SAAADI.

This clonotype has at least ten counts. J is TRBJ1-5 and V is TRBV2, with a tentative D call TRBD1 (6 bases). CDR1 and CDR2 from the germline V gene are SNHLY and FYNNEI. Deletions cut 8 bases from V and 0 bases from J, with 14 bases between. The CDR3 consists of 15 residues. This CDR3 is CASGERTASNQPQHF. CDR3 DNA sequence: TGTGCCAGCGGCGAAAGGACAGCTAGCAATCAGCCCCAGCATTTT.

This clonotype occurred once. The chain links TRBV7-2 to TRBJ2-7; D uncertain. Per germline, CDR1 SGHTA and CDR2 FQGNSA. The V and J ends lost 4 bases and 7 bases respectively, with 8 bases between them. The CDR3 is 11 amino acids. The CDR3 DNA sequence: TGTGCCAGCAGCTCCCATGAGGAGCAGTACTTC. As protein: CASSSHEEQYF. Looking up the rest from reference TRBV7-2 and TRBJ2-7 gives the full variable domain: GAGVSQSPSNKVTEKGKDVELRCDPISGHTALYWYRQSLGQGLEFLIYFQGNSAPDKSGLPSDRFSAERTGGSVSTLTIQRTQQEDSAVYLCASSSHEEQYFGPGTRLTVT.

This clonotype has ten or more counts. V gene TRBV24-1 combines with J gene TRBJ2-5; D is undetermined. Germline CDR1 is KGHDR and CDR2 is SFDVKD. The germline V and J ends were trimmed by 4 bases and 2 bases, with 7 bases remaining between them. The CDR3 totals 13 residues. The CDR3 here is CATSEAVQETQYF. The CDR3 coding sequence is TGTGCCACCAGTGAAGCCGTACAAGAGACCCAGTACTTC.

This clonotype appeared many times. CDR3 protein: CASRAGQGASPYEQYF. The CDR3 nucleotides read TGTGCCAGCAGAGCGGGACAGGGGGCGTCTCCCTACGAGCAGTACTTC. The J gene is TRBJ2-7, the V gene TRBV13; 12 bases are shared with TRBD1. The junction had 8 bases not matched to a gene; V was cut back by 6 bases and J by 2 bases. The V gene's germline CDR1 is PRHDT and CDR2 FYEKMQ (reference sequence). The CDR3 is 16 residues long. The full variable domain, in which reference TRBV13 and TRBJ2-7 provide the parts outside the CDR3, is AAGVIQSPRHLIKEKRETATLKCYPIPRHDTVYWYQQGPGQDPQFLISFYEKMQSDKGSIPDRFSAQQFSDYHSELNMSSLELGDSALYFCASRAGQGASPYEQYFGPGTRLTVT.

The V and J genes are TRBV6-2 or TRBV6-3 and TRBJ2-7; 10 bases are a match to TRBD1. Germline CDR1 is MNHEY and CDR2 is SVGEGT. With V trimmed by 5 bases and J by 2 bases, 9 bases remained unmatched. The CDR3 covers 16 residues. The CDR3 sequence: CASSRRDRGAPYEQYF. The CDR3 coding sequence is TGTGCCAGCAGTCGCCGGGACAGGGGCGCCCCCTACGAGCAGTACTTC.

This clonotype occurred many times. The chain links TRBV10-3 to TRBJ1-2; TRBD1 matches 9 bases. The CDR3 is made up of 17 amino acids. CDR1 and CDR2 (germline): ENHRY, SYGVKD. Trimming cost V 8 bases and J 2 bases; bases outside gene matches: 15. The CDR3 nucleotides read TGTGCCATCCGCGGACAGGGGAGGCTCCCTTCAAACTATGGCTACACCTTC. Residues: CAIRGQGRLPSNYGYTF.